The 18 T cell receptor beta chains listed next were all sequenced from one sample in a study of shared clonotypes between healthy human individuals. Here immunoSEQ multiplex PCR was the method, and the copy in TCRdb shows in-frame clones only, minus some. The repertoire holds over a million clones, with roughly 96% as singletons. Sequencing was performed on naive CD4+ T cells sorted from blood. Subset in this sample: CD45RA+ positively selected. These receptors all stem from a man aged 25-40 years in good health.

This chain joins TRBV19 and TRBJ2-1; no clear D. Germline assignment: CDR1 LNHDA and CDR2 SQIVND (reference sequence). The CDR3 spans 11 residues. The V end lost 5 bases, the J end lost 6 bases, and 5 bases lay between the germline ends. The CDR3 region has the DNA TGTGCCAGTAGTCGACTCAATGAGCAGTTCTTC. Its protein product is CASSRLNEQFF.

This rearrangement joins TRBV14 to TRBJ2-7, with D hard to call. CDR1 is SGHDN and CDR2 is FVKESK in the germline V gene. V lost 6 bases and J lost 0, with 3 bases in between. The CDR3 has 11 residues. The CDR3 DNA follows: TGTGCCAGCAGTTTCTCCTACGAGCAGTACTTC. Amino acid sequence: CASSFSYEQYF.

V gene TRBV21-1 combines with J gene TRBJ2-2; no check of the table's D call, TRBD2, against the DNA was made. TRBV21-1 is listed as a pseudogene. The CDR3 has 16 amino acids. DNA of the CDR3: TGTGCCAGCAGCCGGGGACTAGCCATGAACACCGGGGAGCTGTTTTTT. Translation gives CASSRGLAMNTGELFF.

The J gene is TRBJ2-7, the V gene TRBV29-1; D may correspond to TRBD1 or TRBD2 (7 bases each). This CDR3 comprises 13 residues. V shed 6 bases and J shed 4 bases, with 16 bases lying between them. Germline V gives CDR1 SQVTM, CDR2 ANQGSEA. The chain's CDR3 is CSVTTGTTYEQYF. DNA for the CDR3: TGCAGCGTAACGACAGGGACTACATACGAGCAGTACTTC.

CDR3 sequence (DNA): TGTGCCTGGAGTGTAGGAGGGGTCATTGCAACTAATGAAAAACTGTTTTTT. Its translation: CAWSVGGVIATNEKLFF. J is TRBJ1-4 and V is TRBV30; tentatively, D is TRBD1 (5 bases). Germline V CDR1 and CDR2: GTSNPN, SVGIG (reference sequence). The CDR3 loop spans 17 amino acids. Trimming removed 0 bases from V and 0 bases from J, with 14 bases in between.

The chain has TRBV7-9 and TRBJ2-7, with a possible D match to TRBD1 (6 bases). Germline V CDR1 and CDR2: SEHNR, FQNEAQ (reference sequence). Trimming took 3 bases from V and 2 from J, leaving 14 bases between them. The CDR3 is 15 residues long. Written as DNA, the CDR3 is TGTGCCAGCAGCTTGAAGGGGGACCTTACCTACGAGCAGTACTTC. Encoded protein: CASSLKGDLTYEQYF.

Note on this clone: At one of its ends the junction is not consistent with the germline gene, which may arise from a read error. This chain connects TRBV7-2 to TRBJ2-6; D gene uncertain. This CDR3 has 13 residues. Germline assignment: CDR1 SGHTA and CDR2 FQGNSA. CDR3 DNA sequence: TGTGCCAGCACCTTAGCTGGGGCCAACGTCCTGACTTTC. It is translated as CASTLAGANVLTF.

For the CDR3, the DNA is TGTGCTAGTGCCCCAGGGGGGGCGCACACTGAAGCTTTCTTT. This translates into CASAPGGAHTEAFF. The V call is TRBV12-5, the J call TRBJ1-1; 7 nucleotides align to TRBD1. CDR1 LGHNT and CDR2 FRNRAP come from the germline V gene. After removal of 7 bases from V and 3 bases from J, the junction contained 8 bases not matched to a gene. The CDR3 runs 14 residues.

The V and J genes are TRBV28 and TRBJ2-2, with TRBD1 matching 10 bases. The V segment lost 9 bases and the J segment 5 bases; nucleotides outside the gene matches: 15. Looked up from germline, CDR1 is MDHEN and CDR2 is SYDVKM. This CDR3 spans 17 amino acids. The CDR3 loop is CASRREFGTGVTGELFF. CDR3 coding DNA: TGTGCCAGTCGAAGGGAATTCGGGACAGGGGTTACCGGGGAGCTGTTTTTT.

J is TRBJ1-5 and V is TRBV28; D may be TRBD1 (5 bases). Trimming removed 0 bases at V and 2 bases at J, with 11 bases between. Germline CDR1 and CDR2: MDHEN and SYDVKM. CDR3 length: 16 residues. CDR3 region: CASSLWQGRGNQPQHF. In nucleotides, the CDR3 is TGTGCCAGCAGTTTATGGCAGGGACGTGGCAATCAGCCCCAGCATTTT.

The chain is built from TRBV7-9 and TRBJ1-5, with D unresolved. The CDR3 is 16 residues long. The V gene lost 4 bases and the J gene lost 3 bases, with 16 bases spanning the gap. CDR1 and CDR2 (germline): SEHNR, FQNEAQ (reference sequence). DNA of the CDR3: TGTGCCAGCAGCTCAACCACTCACATGCCCAATCAGCCCCAGCATTTT. This gives the protein CASSSTTHMPNQPQHF.

In its sample, this clone was seen once. The chain uses TRBV5-1 and TRBJ2-7; 10 positions agree with TRBD2. From germline, CDR1 is SGHRS and CDR2 YFSETQ. The length of the CDR3 is 18 residues. The junction had 9 bases not matched to a gene; V was cut back by 0 bases and J by 0 bases. CDR3 sequence reads: CASSLGGALAGVSYEQYF. In DNA, the CDR3 is TGCGCCAGCAGCTTGGGAGGAGCTCTAGCGGGAGTCTCCTACGAGCAGTACTTC.

The rearrangement links TRBV10-3 to TRBJ1-1; TRBD1 might be the D (5 bases). Trimming left V 4 bases short and J 4 bases short, with 13 bases between. CDR1 is ENHRY and CDR2 is SYGVKD in the germline V gene. This CDR3 is 14 amino acids long. This chain's CDR3 is CAISVDKRSTEAFF. Here the CDR3 DNA reads TGTGCCATCAGTGTGGACAAAAGGAGCACTGAAGCTTTCTTT.

The chain joins TRBV18 to TRBJ2-7; D may be TRBD1 (5 bases). CDR3 size: 16 residues. Per germline, CDR1 KGHSH and CDR2 LQKENI. V gave up 3 bases and J gave up 6 bases, with 21 bases separating them. The CDR3: CASSPYTGVKTSEQYF. The CDR3 coding sequence is TGTGCCAGCTCACCGTATACAGGTGTGAAGACGTCCGAGCAGTACTTC.

The V and J genes are TRBV18 and TRBJ2-7; no reliable D call. This CDR3 region has 15 residues. Germline V gene lookup returns CDR1 KGHSH and CDR2 LQKENI. V was clipped by 1 base and J by 5 bases, with 15 bases between them. The CDR3 nucleotides are TGTGCCAGCTCACCACGACCAGGCCCGGTCGACGAGCAGTACTTC. It yields the protein CASSPRPGPVDEQYF.

The genes are TRBV18 and TRBJ2-3; 12 bases map to TRBD2. CDR3 length: 16 residues. J gave up 11 bases and V 0 bases, and 9 bases lay outside the gene matches. Germline CDR1 KGHSH, CDR2 LQKENI. The CDR3 sequence: CASSPPASGRAGKQYF. The CDR3 DNA is TGTGCCAGCTCACCACCGGCTAGCGGGAGGGCCGGTAAGCAGTATTTT.

J is TRBJ2-7 and V is TRBV6-1, with 8 bases identical to TRBD2. This CDR3 is built from 14 residues. The germline CDR1 and CDR2 sequences are MNHNS and SASEGT. Germline trimming cut 10 bases from V and 1 base from J; bases unmatched to any gene: 9. CDR3: CATRRSSGSYEQYF. CDR3 bases: TGTGCCACCCGCCGGTCTAGCGGGTCCTACGAGCAGTACTTC.

V usage is TRBV5-6 and J usage is TRBJ2-7, with TRBD2 matching 7 bases. The germline V gene has CDR1 SGHDT and CDR2 YYEEEE. V was pared by 4 bases and J by 4 bases, with 5 bases of the junction left unmatched. This CDR3 comprises 13 residues. In nucleotides, the CDR3 is TGTGCCAGCAGCGCGGGGGTAGTGTACGAGCAGTACTTC. This sequence encodes CASSAGVVYEQYF.